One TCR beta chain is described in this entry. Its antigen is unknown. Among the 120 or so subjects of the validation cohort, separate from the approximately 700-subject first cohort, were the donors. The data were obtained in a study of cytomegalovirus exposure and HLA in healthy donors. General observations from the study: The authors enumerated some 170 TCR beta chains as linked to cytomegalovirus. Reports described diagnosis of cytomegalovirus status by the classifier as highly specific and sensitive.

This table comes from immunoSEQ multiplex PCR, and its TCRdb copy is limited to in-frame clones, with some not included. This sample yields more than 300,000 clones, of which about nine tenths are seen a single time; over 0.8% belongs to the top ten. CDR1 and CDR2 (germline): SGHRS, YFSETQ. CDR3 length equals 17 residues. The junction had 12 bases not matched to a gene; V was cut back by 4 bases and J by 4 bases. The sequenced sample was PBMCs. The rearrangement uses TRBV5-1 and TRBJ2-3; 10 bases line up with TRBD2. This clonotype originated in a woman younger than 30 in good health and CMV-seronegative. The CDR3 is CASSATPLAGEADTQYF. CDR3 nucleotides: TGCGCCAGCAGCGCCACCCCTCTAGCGGGAGAGGCAGATACGCAGTATTTT.